Shown below are 30 T cell receptor beta chains from a single sample sequenced in a study of vaccination and CD4 T cells after COVID-19. An Oncomine TCR Beta short-read assay was used to sequence the DNA from cultured CD4+ T cells. TCRdb reanalysed the PCR reads using MiXCR and keeps one entry per CDR3 protein. The sample shows about 7,200 distinct CDR3 sequences, around a third of them seen only once. Described treatment: roughly nine-day PBMC culture with coronavirus spike peptide pools or control peptides (ViraFEST assay). Samples of CD4+ T cells were obtained from the unexposed donor before the COVID-19 pandemic (2011-2018). The antigens these receptors bind are not known. Specimen: CD4+ T cells from blood, cultured in vitro. These receptors all stem from a human donor in good health.

In its sample, this clonotype was seen once. This sequence joins TRBV6-5 and TRBJ2-7, with D possibly TRBD2 on 7 matching bases. The CDR3 is made up of 15 amino acids. CDR1 and CDR2 from the germline V gene are MNHEY and SVGAGI. Deletions cut 0 bases from V and 3 bases from J, with 12 bases between. CDR3 nucleotides: TGTGCCAGCAGTTACTCGGGGGGAGGGGGCTACGAGCAGTACTTC. Translating it yields CASSYSGGGGYEQYF.

This clonotype was detected only a few times. V is TRBV5-6 and J is TRBJ1-1; D is undetermined. Germline V lookup: CDR1 SGHDT, CDR2 YYEEEE. V lost 6 bases and J lost 4, with 16 bases in between. CDR3 length equals 14 residues. CDR3: CASNDPTGVTEAFF. For the CDR3, the DNA is TGTGCCAGCAACGACCCCACTGGGGTCACTGAAGCTTTCTTT.

This chain's CDR3 is CASSSQGTITDTQYF. CDR3 sequence (DNA): TGTGCCAGCAGTTCCCAAGGGACTATCACAGATACGCAGTATTTT. The rearrangement joins TRBV27 to TRBJ2-3; 7 nucleotides agree with TRBD2. With V trimmed by 4 bases and J by 2 bases, 6 bases remained unmatched. The CDR3 covers 15 residues. Germline CDR1 and CDR2: MNHEY and SMNVEV (reference sequence).

This clonotype was counted between two and nine times. The CDR3 nucleotides are TGTGCCAGCGGACCGGACCGCATAGCTTTCTTT. Its translation: CASGPDRIAFF. The chain has TRBV7-9 and TRBJ1-1; D gene uncertain. The V and J ends lost 8 bases and 10 bases respectively, with 14 bases between them. The CDR3 sequence is 11 residues long. Germline CDR1 SEHNR, CDR2 FQNEAQ (reference sequence). Based on the CDR3 plus reference TRBV7-9 and TRBJ1-1, the full variable domain is DTGVSQNPRHKITKRGQNVTFRCDPISEHNRLYWYRQTLGQGPEFLTYFQNEAQLEKSRLLSDRFSAERPKGSFSTLEIQRTEQGDSAMYLCASGPDRIAFFGQGTRLTVV.

This clonotype has more than one count but fewer than ten. The chain has TRBV10-3 and TRBJ2-3; D possibly corresponds to TRBD1 (6 bases). Germline assignment: CDR1 ENHRY and CDR2 SYGVKD. The V gene lost 11 bases and the J gene lost 6 bases, with 21 bases spanning the gap. This CDR3 is built from 14 residues. CDR3 DNA: TGTGCCGCTAGGAGACAGGTGAATGCGGATACGCAGTATTTT. Translation gives CAARRQVNADTQYF.

V usage is TRBV11-2 and J usage is TRBJ2-4; D unclear. This CDR3 has 14 amino acids. Trimming cost V 3 bases and J 8 bases, with 14 bases left between them. The germline CDR1 and CDR2 sequences are SGHAT and FQNNGV. CDR3 sequence reads: CASSLSLGPYIQYF. DNA for the CDR3: TGTGCCAGCAGCTTGAGCCTCGGCCCTTACATTCAGTACTTC.

Only a few counts were recorded for this clonotype. The chain combines TRBV27 with TRBJ2-5; TRBD2 matches at 10 bases. The J segment lost 3 bases and the V segment lost 6 bases, leaving 7 bases of the junction unmatched. The CDR3 sequence is 15 residues long. Germline-derived CDR1 and CDR2 are MNHEY and SMNVEV (reference sequence). The CDR3 bases are TGTGCCAGCAGCAACCCAGCGGGGGGGAAAGAGACCCAGTACTTC. It codes for CASSNPAGGKETQYF.

This clonotype has just a few counts. V gene TRBV5-1 combines with J gene TRBJ2-6; 8 nucleotides align to TRBD1. This CDR3 region has 17 residues. V was pared by 3 bases and J by 1 base, with 6 bases of the junction left unmatched. Per germline, CDR1 SGHRS and CDR2 YFSETQ. CDR3 protein: CASSSGQDTSGANVLTF. The CDR3 coding sequence is TGCGCCAGCAGCTCGGGACAGGATACTTCTGGGGCCAACGTCCTGACTTTC.

This clonotype was recorded a few times. The rearrangement uses TRBV6-1 and TRBJ1-1; 10 nucleotides match TRBD1. CDR1 and CDR2 from the germline V gene are MNHNS and SASEGT. This CDR3 comprises 14 residues. V dropped 6 bases and J dropped 4; count of bases not matched to a gene: 5. The CDR3 sequence is CASRDRGPSTEAFF. CDR3 sequence (DNA): TGTGCCAGCAGAGACAGGGGGCCGAGCACTGAAGCTTTCTTT.

This CDR3 is CASKNRMNTEAFF. CDR3 DNA sequence: TGTGCCAGCAAGAACAGAATGAACACTGAAGCTTTCTTT. V is TRBV7-3 and J is TRBJ1-1; unclear D gene. The germline V gene has CDR1 SGHTA and CDR2 FQGTGA. This CDR3 is built from 13 residues. The V gene lost 7 bases and the J gene lost 0 bases, with 9 bases spanning the gap.

A few counts support this clonotype. The J gene is TRBJ2-3, the V gene TRBV7-9, with 16 bases identical to TRBD2. Per the germline V gene, CDR1 is SEHNR and CDR2 is FQNEAQ (reference sequence). The CDR3 extends over 20 amino acids. The V segment lost 3 bases and the J segment 2 bases; nucleotides outside the gene matches: 11. The CDR3 DNA is TGTGCCAGCAGCTTGGGACTAGCGGGGGGGGCAGGCTCATCCACAGATACGCAGTATTTT. Translation gives CASSLGLAGGAGSSTDTQYF. The whole variable domain, remainder taken from reference TRBV7-9 and TRBJ2-3, is DTGVSQNPRHKITKRGQNVTFRCDPISEHNRLYWYRQTLGQGPEFLTYFQNEAQLEKSRLLSDRFSAERPKGSFSTLEIQRTEQGDSAMYLCASSLGLAGGAGSSTDTQYFGPGTRLTVL.

In nucleotides, the CDR3 is TGTGCCAGCATTGAGCACTCTGGAAACACCATATATTTT. This gives the protein CASIEHSGNTIYF. The chain has TRBV6-1 and TRBJ1-3, with D unresolved. The length of the CDR3 is 13 residues. Trimming took 7 bases from V and 0 from J, leaving 7 bases between them. Germline V gene sequence: CDR1 MNHNS, CDR2 SASEGT.

This clonotype was found a few times. The chain combines TRBV20-1 with TRBJ1-6; no clear D. Germline CDR1 DFQATT, CDR2 SNEGSKA (reference sequence). V lost 3 bases, J lost 9 bases, and 21 bases lay in between. This CDR3 has 16 residues. The CDR3 region is CSARAGWELKGSPLHF. CDR3 coding DNA: TGCAGTGCTAGGGCCGGGTGGGAGTTAAAAGGTTCACCCCTCCACTTT.

This sequence joins TRBV6-2 or TRBV6-3 and TRBJ2-7, with D tentatively TRBD2 (5 bases). The CDR3 loop spans 13 amino acids. The germline V gene has CDR1 MNHEY and CDR2 SVGEGT. Trimming took off 3 bases at V and 7 bases at J, with 13 bases between the two ends. The CDR3: CASSYLSGGEQYF. The CDR3 DNA is TGTGCCAGCAGTTATCTATCGGGCGGGGAGCAGTACTTC.

The V gene is TRBV7-3, the J gene TRBJ2-2; 13 bases match TRBD2. With 2 bases clipped from V and 5 bases from J, the junction kept 8 bases outside the gene matches. The germline gives CDR1 SGHTA, CDR2 FQGTGA. The CDR3 sequence is 18 residues long. The CDR3, as DNA: TGTGCCAGCAGCTTACTTACCGGGACTAGCGGGGAGACCGGGGAGCTGTTTTTT. It specifies CASSLLTGTSGETGELFF.

This chain links TRBV5-6 with TRBJ2-7, with D possibly matching TRBD1 (5 bases). The CDR3 is 16 residues long. V was cut by 5 bases and J by 1 base, with 19 bases left in between. Germline CDR1 is SGHDT and CDR2 is YYEEEE. The CDR3 reads CASSRSSSGPSYEQYF. In DNA, the CDR3 is TGTGCCAGCAGTCGCTCATCTTCAGGGCCGTCCTACGAGCAGTACTTC. Full variable domain (missing parts from reference TRBV5-6 and TRBJ2-7): DAGVTQSPTHLIKTRGQQVTLRCSPKSGHDTVSWYQQALGQGPQFIFQYYEEEERQRGNFPDRFSGHQFPNYSSELNVNALLLGDSALYLCASSRSSSGPSYEQYFGPGTRLTVT.

This clonotype was detected a few times. The chain links TRBV7-2 to TRBJ1-1, with D perhaps matching TRBD1 (5 bases). V dropped 1 base and J dropped 4 bases, with 13 bases sitting between them. The germline CDR1 and CDR2 sequences are SGHTA and FQGNSA. There are 15 residues in the CDR3. The CDR3: CASSLVLTGGTEAFF. CDR3 DNA sequence: TGTGCCAGCAGCTTAGTCCTCACAGGAGGCACTGAAGCTTTCTTT.

In this sample, this clonotype turned up a few times. V and J are TRBV30 and TRBJ1-5; D not resolved. Trimming removed 3 bases at V and 5 bases at J, with 11 bases between. Germline lookup yields CDR1 GTSNPN and CDR2 SVGIG (reference sequence). The CDR3 spans 13 residues. The CDR3 region is CAWSPAGYQPQHF. CDR3 nucleotide sequence: TGTGCCTGGAGCCCAGCGGGGTATCAGCCCCAGCATTTT.

This clonotype has more than one count but fewer than ten. The V and J genes are TRBV20-1 and TRBJ2-7; D might be TRBD1 (5 bases). This CDR3 is 14 amino acids long. CDR1 and CDR2 from the germline V gene are DFQATT and SNEGSKA (reference sequence). V was cut by 3 bases and J by 4 bases, with 16 bases left in between. CDR3 sequence: CSASMLQDLYEQYF. DNA of the CDR3: TGCAGTGCTAGTATGCTACAGGACCTTTACGAGCAGTACTTC.

This clonotype has more than one count but fewer than ten. The chain is built from TRBV18 and TRBJ2-1, with TRBD2 as a possible D gene (5 bases). V dropped 3 bases and J dropped 12 bases, with 12 bases sitting between them. CDR1 is KGHSH and CDR2 is LQKENI in the germline V gene. The CDR3 is made up of 12 amino acids. This CDR3 reads CASSPSLEGQFF. In DNA form, the CDR3 reads TGTGCCAGCTCACCGTCCCTCGAGGGGCAGTTCTTC.

The table lists this clonotype with a few counts. The chain uses TRBV30 and TRBJ2-7; 10 bases agree with TRBD1. Trimming removed 4 bases from V and 4 bases from J; junction bases left unmatched: 4. This CDR3 spans 13 amino acids. The V gene's germline CDR1 is GTSNPN and CDR2 SVGIG (reference sequence). This chain's CDR3 is CAWMGTGVYEQYF. The CDR3 nucleotides read TGTGCCTGGATGGGGACAGGGGTATACGAGCAGTACTTC.

This chain's CDR3 is CASSEALMANTIYF. In DNA form, the CDR3 reads TGTGCCAGCAGTGAAGCGCTTATGGCGAACACCATATATTTT. The V call is TRBV2, the J call TRBJ1-3; the D is unclear. Trimming took off 0 bases at V and 7 bases at J, with 10 bases between the two ends. Germline lookup yields CDR1 SNHLY and CDR2 FYNNEI. CDR3 size: 14 residues.

This clonotype came up a few times. The V and J genes are TRBV2 and TRBJ1-1, with 7 bases identical to TRBD1. Per germline, CDR1 SNHLY and CDR2 FYNNEI. This CDR3 spans 13 amino acids. V gave up 10 bases and J gave up 3 bases; unmatched junction bases: 8. CDR3 bases: TGTGCCACCCAAGGGGGCTGGGACACTGAAGCTTTCTTT. This sequence encodes CATQGGWDTEAFF. Variable domain in full (rest from reference TRBV2 and TRBJ1-1): EPEVTQTPSHQVTQMGQEVILRCVPISNHLYFYWYRQILGQKVEFLVSFYNNEISEKSEIFDDQFSVERPDGSNFTLKIRSTKLEDSAMYFCATQGGWDTEAFFGQGTRLTVV.

This rearrangement joins TRBV5-1 to TRBJ1-6, with no clear D. From germline, CDR1 is SGHRS and CDR2 YFSETQ. CDR3 length: 13 residues. V was shortened by 4 bases and J by 10 bases, with 12 bases between the two germline ends. The CDR3 region has the DNA TGCGCCAGCAGCGACCAGAGGGAATCACCCCTCCACTTT. Translating gives CASSDQRESPLHF.

This sequence joins TRBV18 and TRBJ1-3; D might be TRBD1 (5 bases). The CDR3 consists of 15 residues. Germline V gene sequence: CDR1 KGHSH, CDR2 LQKENI. The ends were cut back, 4 bases at V and 0 bases at J, with 10 bases in the middle. The CDR3 loop is CASSQGPFSGNTIYF. Written as DNA, the CDR3 is TGTGCCAGCTCACAGGGACCGTTCTCTGGAAACACCATATATTTT.

This clonotype was observed a handful of times. V is TRBV12-3 or TRBV12-4 and J is TRBJ1-5, with TRBD1 identical over 9 bases. Trimming at V came to 5 bases and at J to 6 bases, leaving 5 bases not matched to a gene. The CDR3 contains 14 residues. For the CDR3, the DNA is TGTGCCAGCAGTCCCGGGACAGGGAGTCAGCCCCAGCATTTT. Translation: CASSPGTGSQPQHF.

This chain connects TRBV20-1 to TRBJ2-4; D gene unclear. Germline-derived CDR1 and CDR2 are DFQATT and SNEGSKA (reference sequence). This CDR3 spans 12 amino acids. V shed 0 bases and J shed 9 bases, with 9 bases lying between them. In nucleotides, the CDR3 is TGCAGTGCTAGAGATTTGGGTGGCATTCAGTACTTC. This sequence encodes CSARDLGGIQYF.

V usage is TRBV30 and J usage is TRBJ1-2; D remains ambiguous. The CDR3 consists of 13 residues. Per germline, CDR1 GTSNPN and CDR2 SVGIG (reference sequence). Trimming left V 0 bases short and J 8 bases short, with 13 bases between. The CDR3 bases are TGTGCCTGGAGTGTCAACGGGCTAGGGGGCTACACCTTC. Translated: CAWSVNGLGGYTF.

This clonotype was detected a few times. This CDR3 reads CASSYSIIAFF. CDR3 DNA sequence: TGTGCCAGCAGTTACTCGATCATAGCTTTCTTT. The V and J genes are TRBV6-2 or TRBV6-3 and TRBJ1-1; the D is unclear. The CDR3 contains 11 residues. The germline V gene has CDR1 MNHEY and CDR2 SVGEGT. The germline V and J ends were trimmed by 0 bases and 10 bases, with 6 bases remaining between them.

The chain is built from TRBV27 and TRBJ1-1; no firm D call. Germline CDR1 reads MNHEY; CDR2 reads SMNVEV (reference sequence). The V gene lost 1 base and the J gene lost 5 bases, with 11 bases spanning the gap. The CDR3 is 14 residues long. This CDR3 reads CASSLFGVPTEAFF. The DNA of the CDR3 is TGTGCCAGCAGTTTATTTGGGGTTCCAACTGAAGCTTTCTTT.